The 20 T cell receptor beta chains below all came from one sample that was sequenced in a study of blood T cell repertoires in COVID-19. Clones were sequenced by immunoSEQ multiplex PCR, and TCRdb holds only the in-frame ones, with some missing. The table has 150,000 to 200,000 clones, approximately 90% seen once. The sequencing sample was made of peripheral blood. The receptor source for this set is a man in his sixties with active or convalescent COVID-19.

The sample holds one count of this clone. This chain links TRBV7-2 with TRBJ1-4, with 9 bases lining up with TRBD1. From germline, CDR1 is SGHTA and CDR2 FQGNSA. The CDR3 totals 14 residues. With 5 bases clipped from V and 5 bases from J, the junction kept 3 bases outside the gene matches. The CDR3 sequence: CASSGQGKNEKLFF. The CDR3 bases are TGTGCCAGCAGCGGACAGGGGAAAAATGAAAAACTGTTTTTT. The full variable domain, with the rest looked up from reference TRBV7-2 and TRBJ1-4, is GAGVSQSPSNKVTEKGKDVELRCDPISGHTALYWYRQSLGQGLEFLIYFQGNSAPDKSGLPSDRFSAERTGGSVSTLTIQRTQQEDSAVYLCASSGQGKNEKLFFGSGTQLSVL.

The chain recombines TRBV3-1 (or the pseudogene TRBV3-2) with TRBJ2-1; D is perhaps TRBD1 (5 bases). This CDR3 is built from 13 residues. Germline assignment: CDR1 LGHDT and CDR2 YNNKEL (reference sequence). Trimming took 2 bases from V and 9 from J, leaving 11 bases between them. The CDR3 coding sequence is TGTGCCAGCAGCCAAACAGGTTACGGTGAGCAGTTCTTC. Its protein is CASSQTGYGEQFF.

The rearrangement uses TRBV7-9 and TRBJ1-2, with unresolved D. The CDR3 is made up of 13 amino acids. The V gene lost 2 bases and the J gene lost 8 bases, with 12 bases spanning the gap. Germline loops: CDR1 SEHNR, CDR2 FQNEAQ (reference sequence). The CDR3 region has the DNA TGTGCCAGCAGCTTAATGCCTAAGCACGGCTACACCTTC. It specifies CASSLMPKHGYTF.

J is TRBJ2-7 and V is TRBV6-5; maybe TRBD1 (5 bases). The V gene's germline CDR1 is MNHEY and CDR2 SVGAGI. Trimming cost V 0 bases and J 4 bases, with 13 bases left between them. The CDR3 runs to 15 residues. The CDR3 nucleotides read TGTGCCAGCAGTTACTCGGGCAGGGCTGGTTACGAGCAGTACTTC. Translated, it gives CASSYSGRAGYEQYF.

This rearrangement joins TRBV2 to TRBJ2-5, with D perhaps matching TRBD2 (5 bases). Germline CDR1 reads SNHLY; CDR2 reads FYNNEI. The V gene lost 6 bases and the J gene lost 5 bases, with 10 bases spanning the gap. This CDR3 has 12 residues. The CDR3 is CASSREDETQYF. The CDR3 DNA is TGTGCCAGCAGCCGGGAAGACGAGACCCAGTACTTC. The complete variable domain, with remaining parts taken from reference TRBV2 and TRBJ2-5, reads EPEVTQTPSHQVTQMGQEVILRCVPISNHLYFYWYRQILGQKVEFLVSFYNNEISEKSEIFDDQFSVERPDGSNFTLKIRSTKLEDSAMYFCASSREDETQYFGPGTRLLVL.

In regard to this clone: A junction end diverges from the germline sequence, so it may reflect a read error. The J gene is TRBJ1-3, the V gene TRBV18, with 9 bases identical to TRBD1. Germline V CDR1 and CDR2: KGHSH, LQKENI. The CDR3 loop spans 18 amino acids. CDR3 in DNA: TGTGCCAGCTCCCCACAGGGGGCTTATACTTCCTCTGGAAACACCATATATTTT. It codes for CASSPQGAYTSSGNTIYF.

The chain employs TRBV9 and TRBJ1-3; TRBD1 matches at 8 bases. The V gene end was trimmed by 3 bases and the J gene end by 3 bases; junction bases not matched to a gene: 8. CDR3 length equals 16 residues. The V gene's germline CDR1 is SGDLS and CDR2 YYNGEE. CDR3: CASSDHFTGGGNTIYF. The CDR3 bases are TGTGCCAGCAGCGACCATTTCACAGGGGGTGGAAACACCATATATTTT. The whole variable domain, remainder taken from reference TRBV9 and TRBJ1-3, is DSGVTQTPKHLITATGQRVTLRCSPRSGDLSVYWYQQSLDQGLQFLIQYYNGEERAKGNILERFSAQQFPDLHSELNLSSLELGDSALYFCASSDHFTGGGNTIYFGEGSWLTVV.

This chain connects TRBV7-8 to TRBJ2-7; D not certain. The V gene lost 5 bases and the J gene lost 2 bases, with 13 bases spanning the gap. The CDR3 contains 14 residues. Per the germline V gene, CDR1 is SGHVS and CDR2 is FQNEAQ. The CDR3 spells CASSRGLGPYEQYF. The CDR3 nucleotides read TGTGCCAGCAGCCGCGGTTTGGGCCCCTACGAGCAGTACTTC. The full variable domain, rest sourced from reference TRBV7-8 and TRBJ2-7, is GAGVSQSPRYKVAKRGQDVALRCDPISGHVSLFWYQQALGQGPEFLTYFQNEAQLDKSGLPSDRFFAERPEGSVSTLKIQRTQQEDSAVYLCASSRGLGPYEQYFGPGTRLTVT.

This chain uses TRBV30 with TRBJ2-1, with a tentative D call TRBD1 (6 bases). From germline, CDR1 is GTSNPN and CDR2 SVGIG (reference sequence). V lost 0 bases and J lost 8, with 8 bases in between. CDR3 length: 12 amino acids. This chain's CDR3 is CAWSVQGYEQFF. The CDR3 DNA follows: TGTGCCTGGAGTGTACAGGGTTATGAGCAGTTCTTC.

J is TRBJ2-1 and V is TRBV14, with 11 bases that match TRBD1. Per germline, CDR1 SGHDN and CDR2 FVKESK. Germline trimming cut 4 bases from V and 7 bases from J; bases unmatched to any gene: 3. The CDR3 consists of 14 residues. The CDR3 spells CASSRGTGGNEQFF. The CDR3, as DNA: TGTGCCAGCAGCCGAGGGACAGGGGGAAATGAGCAGTTCTTC.

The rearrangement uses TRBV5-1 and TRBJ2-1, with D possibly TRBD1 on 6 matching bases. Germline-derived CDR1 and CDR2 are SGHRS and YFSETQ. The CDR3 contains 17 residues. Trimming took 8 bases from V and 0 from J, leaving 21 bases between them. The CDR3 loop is CASKSGAQRGSYNEQFF. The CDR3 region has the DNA TGCGCCAGTAAATCAGGGGCCCAAAGGGGCTCCTACAATGAGCAGTTCTTC.

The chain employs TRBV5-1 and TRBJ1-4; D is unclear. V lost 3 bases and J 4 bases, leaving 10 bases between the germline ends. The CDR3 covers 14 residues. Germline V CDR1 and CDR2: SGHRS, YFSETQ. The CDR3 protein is CASSWSTGNEKLFF. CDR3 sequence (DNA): TGCGCCAGCAGCTGGTCAACGGGTAATGAAAAACTGTTTTTT.

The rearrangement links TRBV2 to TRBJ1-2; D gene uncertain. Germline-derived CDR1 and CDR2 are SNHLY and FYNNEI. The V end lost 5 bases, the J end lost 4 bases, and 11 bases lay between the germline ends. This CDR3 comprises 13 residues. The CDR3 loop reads CASSPREGYGYTF. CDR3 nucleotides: TGTGCCAGCAGTCCTCGGGAGGGCTATGGCTACACCTTC.

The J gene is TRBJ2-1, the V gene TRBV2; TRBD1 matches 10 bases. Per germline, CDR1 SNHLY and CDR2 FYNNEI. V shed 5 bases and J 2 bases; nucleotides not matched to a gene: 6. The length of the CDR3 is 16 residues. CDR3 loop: CASSTGQGIPYNEQFF. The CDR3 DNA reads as TGTGCCAGCAGTACGGGACAGGGGATCCCCTACAATGAGCAGTTCTTC.

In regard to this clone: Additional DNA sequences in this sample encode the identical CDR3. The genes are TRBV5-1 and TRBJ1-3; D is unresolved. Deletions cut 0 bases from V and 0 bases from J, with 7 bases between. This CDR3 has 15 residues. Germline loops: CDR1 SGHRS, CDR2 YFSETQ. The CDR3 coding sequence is TGCGCCAGCAGCTTGGGACCTAGCTCTGGAAACACCATATATTTT. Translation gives CASSLGPSSGNTIYF.

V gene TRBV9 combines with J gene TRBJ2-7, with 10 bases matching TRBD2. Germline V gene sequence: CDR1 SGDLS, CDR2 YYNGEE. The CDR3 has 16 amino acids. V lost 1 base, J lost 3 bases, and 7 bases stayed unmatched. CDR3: CASSVMASGGYYEQYF. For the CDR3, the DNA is TGTGCCAGCAGCGTAATGGCTAGCGGGGGATACTACGAGCAGTACTTC. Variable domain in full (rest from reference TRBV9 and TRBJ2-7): DSGVTQTPKHLITATGQRVTLRCSPRSGDLSVYWYQQSLDQGLQFLIQYYNGEERAKGNILERFSAQQFPDLHSELNLSSLELGDSALYFCASSVMASGGYYEQYFGPGTRLTVT.

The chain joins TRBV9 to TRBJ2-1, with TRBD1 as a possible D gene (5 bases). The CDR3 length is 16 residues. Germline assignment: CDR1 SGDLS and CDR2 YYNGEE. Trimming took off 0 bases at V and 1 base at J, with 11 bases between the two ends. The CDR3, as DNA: TGTGCCAGCAGCGTAGACCCGACAGCTTCCTACAATGAGCAGTTCTTC. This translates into CASSVDPTASYNEQFF.

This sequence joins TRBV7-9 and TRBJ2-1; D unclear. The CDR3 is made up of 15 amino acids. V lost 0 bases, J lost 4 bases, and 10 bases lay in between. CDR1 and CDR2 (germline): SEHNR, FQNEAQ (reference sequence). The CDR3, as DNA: TGTGCCAGCAGCTTAGCGCTAGTGGAATACAATGAGCAGTTCTTC. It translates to CASSLALVEYNEQFF.

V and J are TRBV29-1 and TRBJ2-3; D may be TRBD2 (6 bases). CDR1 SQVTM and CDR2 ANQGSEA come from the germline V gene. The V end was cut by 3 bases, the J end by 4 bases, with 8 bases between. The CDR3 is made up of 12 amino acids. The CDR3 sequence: CSVERDADTQYF. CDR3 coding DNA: TGCAGCGTTGAGCGGGATGCAGATACGCAGTATTTT.

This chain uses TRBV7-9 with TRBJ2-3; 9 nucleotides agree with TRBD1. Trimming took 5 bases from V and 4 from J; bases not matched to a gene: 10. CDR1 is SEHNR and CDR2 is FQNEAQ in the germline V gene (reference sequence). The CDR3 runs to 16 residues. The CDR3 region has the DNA TGTGCCAGCAGCCATAGTTGGGGACAGGGATCAGATACGCAGTATTTT. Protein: CASSHSWGQGSDTQYF.